Listed below are T cell receptor beta chains from one sample, sequenced in a study of blood T cell repertoires in COVID-19. The assay was immunoSEQ multiplex PCR, and TCRdb's table has in-frame clones only and misses some. This table has hundreds of thousands of clones, roughly 80% appearing once. Sequenced sample: peripheral blood. Receptors originate from a woman aged 50 to 60 with active or convalescent COVID-19. Each CDR3 is given with its conserved first and last residue. The D gene is left open where the match is weak. Some rows have no size entry. The others give once, few or many, or a class for an expanded clone.

>-|TRBJ2-3|TRBV6-6|-
CASSYPGADTQYF
TGTGCCAGCAGTTATCCAGGGGCAGATACGCAGTATTTT
>TRBD1|TRBJ1-1|TRBV6-5|-
CASSSRRGRDTEAFF
TGTGCCAGCAGTAGCCGCAGGGGGCGGGACACTGAAGCTTTCTTT
>TRBD1|TRBJ2-1|TRBV2|-
CASGAVGTAYNEQFF
TGTGCCAGTGGGGCCGTCGGGACAGCGTACAATGAGCAGTTCTTC
>-|TRBJ2-1|TRBV27|-
CASSSVSSYNEQFF
TGTGCCAGCAGTAGCGTCAGCTCCTACAATGAGCAGTTCTTC
>TRBD2|TRBJ2-2|TRBV27|-
CASSFGGSITGELFF
TGTGCCAGCAGTTTTGGCGGGAGTATCACCGGGGAGCTGTTTTTT
>TRBD1|TRBJ1-4|TRBV6-1|-
CASSEDRGEKLFF
TGTGCCAGCAGTGAAGACAGGGGCGAAAAACTGTTTTTT
>-|TRBJ1-4|TRBV28|-
CASSLVAGDEKLFF
TGTGCCAGCAGTTTGGTGGCAGGGGACGAAAAACTGTTTTTT
>TRBD2|TRBJ2-5|TRBV7-9|-
CASSPGASGSKETQYF
TGTGCCAGCAGCCCTGGGGCTAGCGGGAGTAAAGAGACCCAGTACTTC
>-|TRBJ1-1|TRBV18|-
CASSPTGTTEAFF
TGTGCCAGCTCACCAACAGGGACGACTGAAGCTTTCTTT
>TRBD2|TRBJ2-3|TRBV7-9|once
CASSLYGRAREDTQYF
TGTGCCAGCAGCTTATACGGGAGGGCCCGGGAGGATACGCAGTATTTT
>-|TRBJ2-5|TRBV6-4|-
CASSAPGKVGGTQYF
TGTGCCAGCAGTGCCCCTGGTAAGGTGGGGGGGACCCAGTACTTC
>TRBD1|TRBJ1-3|TRBV10-3|-
CAISPGTAGNTIYF
TGTGCCATCAGCCCCGGGACAGCTGGAAACACCATATATTTT
>-|TRBJ2-7|TRBV27|-
CASSSYPPRTYEQYF
TGTGCCAGCAGTTCGTATCCCCCCCGGACATACGAGCAGTACTTC
>-|TRBJ1-3|TRBV21-1|-
CASSNYRLSGNTIYF
TGTGCCAGCAGCAACTACAGGCTCTCTGGAAACACCATATATTTT
>-|TRBJ1-2|TRBV3-1/TRBV3-2|once
CASSHLGGVYGYTF
TGTGCCAGCAGCCACCTTGGCGGAGTTTATGGCTACACCTTC
>-|TRBJ1-5|TRBV19|-
CASSPGTQPQHF
TGTGCCAGTAGTCCGGGTACTCAGCCCCAGCATTTT
>TRBD2|TRBJ2-7|TRBV4-2|-
CASSSTSGTSYEQYF
TGTGCCAGCAGCTCGACTAGCGGAACGTCCTACGAGCAGTACTTC
>-|TRBJ2-3|TRBV11-3|-
CASSLPRTEISTDTQYF
TGTGCCAGCAGCTTACCACGGACAGAGATTAGCACAGATACGCAGTATTTT
>-|TRBJ1-2|TRBV30|-
CARHGGGYGYTF
TGTGCCCGTCATGGGGGGGGGTATGGCTACACCTTC
>-|TRBJ1-2|TRBV19|-
CASSIQGNIHGYTF
TGTGCCAGTAGTATACAGGGTAATATCCATGGCTACACCTTC
>TRBD1|TRBJ1-1|TRBV5-6|-
CASSSVTGPGLEAFF
TGTGCCAGCAGCTCGGTGACAGGGCCGGGCCTTGAAGCTTTCTTT
>-|TRBJ1-1|TRBV28|-
CASSPPLGAGTEAFF
TGTGCCAGCAGTCCACCCCTGGGGGCTGGCACTGAAGCTTTCTTT
>TRBD2|TRBJ2-7|TRBV7-6|-
CASSLATAGGLLSYEQYF
TGTGCCAGCAGCTTAGCGACGGCGGGAGGGCTCCTCTCCTACGAGCAGTACTTC
>-|TRBJ1-1|TRBV5-1|-
CASSGGVPEAFF
TGCGCCAGCAGCGGAGGGGTTCCTGAAGCTTTCTTT
>TRBD2|TRBJ2-3|TRBV4-1|-
CASSQELAGATHTQYF
TGCGCCAGCAGCCAAGAACTAGCGGGAGCCACACATACGCAGTATTTT
>TRBD2|TRBJ2-1|TRBV25-1|-
CASSGGVLAGDVNEQFF
TGTGCCAGCAGTGGAGGGGTCCTAGCGGGAGACGTCAATGAGCAGTTCTTC
>-|TRBJ1-2|TRBV28|-
CASSLPAVTSGTF
TGTGCCAGCAGTTTGCCGGCAGTCACGTCGGGCACCTTC
>-|TRBJ2-5|TRBV2|-
CASRERRSTQYF
TGTGCCAGCAGGGAGCGCCGTAGTACCCAGTACTTC
>TRBD2|TRBJ2-3|TRBV2|-
CASSDPSGSRDTQYF
TGTGCCAGCAGTGATCCTAGCGGGAGTAGAGATACGCAGTATTTT
>TRBD1|TRBJ1-5|TRBV9|many
CASSESGQVNQPQHF
TGTGCCAGCAGCGAGTCGGGACAGGTCAATCAGCCCCAGCATTTT